This T cell receptor beta chain was sequenced during a study of T cells in Graves' hyperthyroidism and ophthalmopathy. Trimming stripped 5 bases from V and 3 bases from J, with 20 bases between. The germline V gene has CDR1 MNHNS and CDR2 SASEGT. The CDR3 covers 16 residues. Findings of the study overall: A 13 V-J signature model discriminated ophthalmopathy versus stable hyperthyroidism.

From RNA transcripts, TCR beta CDR3 regions were amplified. During a first-round RT-PCR of the TCR CDR3, the HTBI primer set was used. From the multiplex PCR reads, TCRdb called clonotypes with MiXCR, one entry per CDR3 protein. The sample carries about 400,000 distinct CDR3 sequences, approximately 15% recorded once. Patients between 18 and 65 years old had hyperthyroidism, newly diagnosed and lasting under 2 months. At least ten counts were recorded for this clonotype. Its cognate antigen is unknown. Sequenced sample: blood. The genes are TRBV6-1 and TRBJ2-7, with D unresolved. This TCR was sampled from a woman between 18 and 29 years old with Graves' hyperthyroidism that later progressed to Graves' ophthalmopathy. As DNA, the CDR3 is TGTGCCAGCAGTCAGACTGTCTGGGTCTCAATCTACGAGCAGTACTTC. As protein: CASSQTVWVSIYEQYF.